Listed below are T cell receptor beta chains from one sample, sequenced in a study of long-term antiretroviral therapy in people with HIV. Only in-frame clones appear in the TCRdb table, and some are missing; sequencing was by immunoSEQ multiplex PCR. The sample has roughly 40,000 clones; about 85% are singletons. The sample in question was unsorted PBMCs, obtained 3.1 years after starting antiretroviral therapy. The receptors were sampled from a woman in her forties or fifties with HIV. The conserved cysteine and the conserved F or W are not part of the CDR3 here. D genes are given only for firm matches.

ASSSRRGDGTDTQY | TRBV5-5 | NA | TRBJ2-3
ASSFLTSGETTWY | TRBV5-1 | TRBD2 | TRBJ2-7
AWSSGEQTQY | TRBV30 | NA | TRBJ2-3
ASSLSFRDKQETQY | TRBV7-8 | NA | TRBJ2-5
ASSQPPTATDEQY | TRBV18 | NA | TRBJ2-7
ASSPGTLDGYT | TRBV27 | NA | TRBJ1-2
ASSLSGGGAYTGELF | TRBV7-3 | TRBD2 | TRBJ2-2
ASQNGGTTNEKLF | TRBV7-9 | NA | TRBJ1-4
ASSLGTTNQPQH | TRBV5-1 | NA | TRBJ1-5
ASSSQGNTGELF | TRBV9 | NA | TRBJ2-2